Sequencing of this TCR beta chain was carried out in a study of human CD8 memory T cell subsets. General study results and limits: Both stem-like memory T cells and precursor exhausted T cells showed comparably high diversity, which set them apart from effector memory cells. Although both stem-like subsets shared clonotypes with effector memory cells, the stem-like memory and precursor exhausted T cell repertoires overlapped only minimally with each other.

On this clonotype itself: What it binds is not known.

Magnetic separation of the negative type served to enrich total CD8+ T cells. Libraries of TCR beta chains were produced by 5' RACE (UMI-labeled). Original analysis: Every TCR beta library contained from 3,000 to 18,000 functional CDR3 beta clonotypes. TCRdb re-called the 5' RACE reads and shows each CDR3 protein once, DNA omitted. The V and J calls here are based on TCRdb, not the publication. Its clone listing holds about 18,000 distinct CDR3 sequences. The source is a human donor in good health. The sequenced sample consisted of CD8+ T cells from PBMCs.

CDR3 region: CASSLGQGAEAFF. The chain couples TRBV6-5 to TRBJ1-1; with no DNA, the TCRdb D assignment of TRBD1 cannot be verified. From germline, CDR1 is MNHEY and CDR2 SVGAGI. This CDR3 is 13 amino acids long.